What follows is one T cell receptor beta chain and its context. This sample was included in a study of regulatory T cells in long-lasting Graves disease. Library construction for TCR beta used iRepertoire HTBI primers and Arm-PCR of CDR3 regions. One entry per CDR3 protein results from TCRdb running MiXCR on the multiplex PCR reads. The repertoire holds about 450,000 distinct CDR3 sequences, with 15% to 20% as singletons. Time point given: newly diagnosed GD, antithyroid drugs for less than 3 months. PBMC-derived RNA was used for the TCR library. The germline gives CDR1 GTSNPN, CDR2 SVGIG (reference sequence). Trimming removed 4 bases from V and 4 bases from J, with 11 bases in between. CDR3 size: 13 residues. These data were also reused for a study on T cells in Graves' hyperthyroidism and ophthalmopathy.

Material: peripheral blood mononuclear cells (PBMCs), obtained at new diagnosis, from a patient treated with antithyroid drugs. This clonotype originated in a woman aged 25 to 39 with Graves disease. This chain uses TRBV30 with TRBJ2-1; D ambiguous. The CDR3: CAWNLKSYNEQFF. The CDR3 DNA reads as TGTGCCTGGAACCTGAAGTCGTACAATGAGCAGTTCTTC.